These 28 T cell receptor beta chains were sequenced from one sample in a study of blood T cells in healthy people across ages. A second 7 to 11 cycle PCR used barcoded and J-beta primers. TCRdb passed the 5' RACE reads through MiXCR, listing each CDR3 protein once. This sample has some 1,800,000 distinct CDR3 sequences, with about two fifths found just once. The sample was blood. The source of these receptors is a human donor in good health.

This clonotype was counted only a few times. This chain joins TRBV4-2 and TRBJ2-7; D might be TRBD1 or TRBD2, each matching 5 bases. The length of the CDR3 is 14 residues. The V and J ends lost 1 base and 3 bases respectively, with 10 bases between them. Per the germline V gene, CDR1 is LGHNA and CDR2 is YNFKEQ. CDR3 sequence: CASSQGDAIYEQYF. The CDR3 DNA sequence: TGTGCCAGCAGCCAAGGGGACGCCATCTACGAGCAGTACTTC.

This clonotype has only a few counts. V and J are TRBV5-1 and TRBJ1-2; D remains unclear. V was trimmed by 4 bases and J by 0 bases, leaving 10 bases between them. Germline V gene data show CDR1 as SGHRS and CDR2 as YFSETQ. The length of the CDR3 is 14 residues. The CDR3 DNA is TGCGCCAGCAGCATGGACGGTCCTAACTATGGCTACACCTTC. This codes for CASSMDGPNYGYTF.

This clonotype was seen only a few times. The chain couples TRBV7-9 to TRBJ1-2; D not resolved. This CDR3 has 14 residues. Germline V CDR1 and CDR2: SEHNR, FQNEAQ (reference sequence). V lost 2 bases and J lost 4, with 11 bases in between. The CDR3: CASSLTGDGYGYTF. The CDR3 region has the DNA TGTGCCAGCAGCTTAACGGGCGACGGCTATGGCTACACCTTC.

The chain is built from TRBV5-1 and TRBJ1-2, with 8 positions matching TRBD1. The CDR3 has 16 residues. Germline CDR1 is SGHRS and CDR2 is YFSETQ. Trimming cost V 1 base and J 4 bases; bases outside gene matches: 9. CDR3 amino acids: CASSLLGTGDLYGYTF. In DNA, the CDR3 is TGCGCCAGCAGCTTGCTCGGGACAGGAGATCTCTATGGCTACACCTTC.

This clonotype showed up just once. The chain is built from TRBV18 and TRBJ1-5, with D tentatively TRBD1 (5 bases). CDR1 is KGHSH, CDR2 LQKENI, per germline. This CDR3 has 14 residues. Trimming left V 3 bases short and J 7 bases short, with 13 bases between. CDR3 coding DNA: TGTGCCAGCTCACCCTCAGGGTATGGGCAGCCCCAGCATTTT. Translating it yields CASSPSGYGQPQHF.

CDR3: CASSYEGVELGGYTF. The CDR3, as DNA: TGTGCCAGCAGCTACGAGGGAGTTGAGTTGGGAGGCTACACCTTC. The V gene is TRBV11-2, the J gene TRBJ1-2, with D unresolved. The CDR3 runs to 15 residues. V gave up 4 bases and J gave up 8 bases, with 20 bases separating them. Germline V CDR1 and CDR2: SGHAT, FQNNGV.

The V and J genes are TRBV11-2 and TRBJ2-7, with a weak D call TRBD2 (7 bases). The CDR3 consists of 15 residues. The germline gives CDR1 SGHAT, CDR2 FQNNGV. The V end was cut by 2 bases, the J end by 4 bases, with 15 bases between. The CDR3, as DNA: TGTGCCAGCAGCTTACAAGAGGGGGGGCCGTACGAGCAGTACTTC. The encoded protein is CASSLQEGGPYEQYF.

This clonotype was counted between two and nine times. The chain uses TRBV29-1 and TRBJ2-7, with a weak D call TRBD1 (5 bases). Germline CDR1 SQVTM, CDR2 ANQGSEA. The CDR3 contains 12 residues. Trimming cost V 3 bases and J 5 bases, with 11 bases left between them. The DNA of the CDR3 is TGCAGCGTTGAGAGGACACGGAACGAGCAGTACTTC. Its translation: CSVERTRNEQYF.

The genes are TRBV20-1 and TRBJ2-7; D perhaps matches TRBD1 (6 bases). The ends were cut back, 1 base at V and 2 bases at J, with 15 bases in the middle. Germline assignment: CDR1 DFQATT and CDR2 SNEGSKA (reference sequence). This CDR3 spans 15 amino acids. Here the CDR3 reads CSARVVWTETYEQYF. CDR3 bases: TGCAGTGCTAGAGTTGTTTGGACAGAAACCTACGAGCAGTACTTC.

Only a few counts were recorded for this clonotype. The chain employs TRBV7-2 and TRBJ2-1; D is uncertain. CDR1 and CDR2 (germline): SGHTA, FQGNSA. CDR3 length: 14 residues. Deletions cut 5 bases from V and 2 bases from J, with 10 bases between. The CDR3 region is CASSQRLAYNEQFF. In DNA, the CDR3 is TGTGCCAGCAGCCAACGGTTGGCCTACAATGAGCAGTTCTTC.

In the case of this clonotype: A read error may produce the germline difference seen at one junction end. This sequence joins TRBV3-1 and TRBJ2-1; D not certain. From germline, CDR1 is LGHDT and CDR2 YNNKEL (reference sequence). The CDR3 covers 16 residues. The CDR3 region is CASSQDRARPYSEQFF. The CDR3 DNA follows: TGTGCCAGCAGCCAAGACCGGGCTCGGCCCTACAGTGAGCAGTTCTTC.

This clonotype was seen at least ten times. The genes are TRBV5-1 and TRBJ2-3; TRBD2 matches at 9 bases. Germline values: CDR1 SGHRS, CDR2 YFSETQ. The CDR3 spans 14 residues. V dropped 5 bases and J dropped 5; count of bases not matched to a gene: 6. The CDR3 sequence is CASSRSGGGDTQYF. In nucleotides, the CDR3 is TGCGCCAGCAGTCGTAGCGGGGGCGGAGATACGCAGTATTTT.

The chain is built from TRBV7-8 and TRBJ1-2, with D possibly TRBD1 on 6 matching bases. CDR1 and CDR2 from the germline V gene are SGHVS and FQNEAQ. The CDR3 loop spans 15 amino acids. Between the trimmed V and J ends, which lost 4 bases and 4 bases, there was a span of 16 bases. The CDR3 DNA reads as TGTGCCAGCAGCTCTAACAGGGTTTCGGGCTATGGCTACACCTTC. Translated, it gives CASSSNRVSGYGYTF.

CDR3 residues: CASSSLTAFSYEQYF. CDR3 coding DNA: TGTGCCAGCAGCTCCCTGACAGCCTTCTCCTACGAGCAGTACTTC. The chain has TRBV11-3 and TRBJ2-7, with D possibly TRBD1 on 5 matching bases. This CDR3 is 15 amino acids long. Germline assignment: CDR1 SGHNT and CDR2 YENEEA. Trimming cost V 4 bases and J 0 bases, with 13 bases left between them.

The chain uses TRBV12-3 or TRBV12-4 and TRBJ1-1, with 8 nucleotides matching TRBD1. V was clipped by 4 bases and J by 11 bases; unmatched bases: 15. This CDR3 is 15 amino acids long. CDR3 region: CASSSPGTGILPAFF. The CDR3 nucleotides are TGTGCCAGCAGTTCCCCGGGGACAGGAATTCTTCCCGCTTTCTTT.

The J gene is TRBJ2-3, the V gene TRBV10-3; TRBD2 agrees at 7 bases. Looked up from germline, CDR1 is ENHRY and CDR2 is SYGVKD. J was trimmed by 4 bases and V by 5 bases; bases with no gene match: 9. The length of the CDR3 is 15 residues. CDR3 residues: CAISPSGGGPDTQYF. DNA for the CDR3: TGTGCCATCAGTCCATCGGGCGGGGGACCAGATACGCAGTATTTT.

Many counts were recorded for this clonotype. The chain uses TRBV29-1 and TRBJ2-3; D is unclear. The germline CDR1 and CDR2 sequences are SQVTM and ANQGSEA. V dropped 3 bases and J dropped 5 bases, with 6 bases sitting between them. This CDR3 is built from 11 residues. The CDR3 sequence is CSVDPLDTQYF. The CDR3 DNA is TGCAGCGTTGATCCCCTAGATACGCAGTATTTT.

This clonotype has a count of ten or more. V is TRBV7-2 and J is TRBJ2-5; D not certain. Per the germline V gene, CDR1 is SGHTA and CDR2 is FQGNSA. Trimming stripped 5 bases from V and 0 bases from J, with 10 bases between. The CDR3 covers 14 residues. CDR3 residues: CASSPDPYQETQYF. CDR3 bases: TGTGCCAGCAGCCCGGACCCGTACCAAGAGACCCAGTACTTC.

This clonotype was detected only a few times. J is TRBJ2-3 and V is TRBV7-9; D gene unclear. CDR3 size: 12 residues. V lost 3 bases and J lost 7, with 8 bases in between. Germline CDR1 and CDR2: SEHNR and FQNEAQ (reference sequence). The CDR3 DNA reads TGTGCCAGCAGCTTCGGCATCAATACGCAGTATTTT. Encoded protein: CASSFGINTQYF.

This chain links TRBV7-2 with TRBJ1-2; D may be TRBD1 (6 bases). Germline V lookup: CDR1 SGHTA, CDR2 FQGNSA. Trimming removed 1 base at V and 6 bases at J, with 15 bases between. The CDR3 totals 15 residues. The CDR3 nucleotides read TGTGCCAGCAGCTTAGTGGGTTCTGGGGGCCATGGCTACACCTTC. Translated: CASSLVGSGGHGYTF.

The chain is built from TRBV9 and TRBJ1-5, with 8 positions matching TRBD1. Germline V gene sequence: CDR1 SGDLS, CDR2 YYNGEE. Trimming removed 8 bases from V and 4 bases from J; junction bases left unmatched: 8. There are 14 residues in the CDR3. CDR3 residues: CARETGASNQPQHF. CDR3 nucleotide sequence: TGTGCCAGGGAGACAGGGGCGAGTAATCAGCCCCAGCATTTT.

The chain is built from TRBV27 and TRBJ2-5; 7 bases are shared with TRBD1. The J call may be in error: the DNA end matches TRBJ2-7 better. This CDR3 is 13 amino acids long. Germline V CDR1 and CDR2: MNHEY, SMNVEV (reference sequence). CDR3 DNA sequence: TGTGCCACCCGACAGGGCCCCTTGGCCGAGCAGTACTTC. As protein: CATRQGPLAEQYF.

The chain uses TRBV9 and TRBJ2-7; D is possibly TRBD2 (6 bases). This CDR3 comprises 13 residues. Germline V CDR1 and CDR2: SGDLS, YYNGEE. Trimming took 0 bases from V and 7 from J, leaving 11 bases between them. The CDR3 is CASSVEIGGEQYF. CDR3 DNA sequence: TGTGCCAGCAGCGTAGAAATTGGGGGGGAGCAGTACTTC. Full variable domain (outside the CDR3, taken from reference TRBV9 and TRBJ2-7): DSGVTQTPKHLITATGQRVTLRCSPRSGDLSVYWYQQSLDQGLQFLIQYYNGEERAKGNILERFSAQQFPDLHSELNLSSLELGDSALYFCASSVEIGGEQYFGPGTRLTVT.

V and J are TRBV6-5 and TRBJ1-2; D is undetermined. The CDR3 length is 16 residues. The germline gives CDR1 MNHEY, CDR2 SVGAGI. V lost 0 bases and J lost 0, with 11 bases in between. CDR3 loop: CASSYSGWRANYGYTF. The CDR3, as DNA: TGTGCCAGCAGTTACTCCGGTTGGAGAGCTAACTATGGCTACACCTTC.

This clonotype was recorded a few times. The V call is TRBV6-5, the J call TRBJ2-1; D perhaps matches TRBD1 (5 bases). The CDR3 length is 16 residues. Germline lookup yields CDR1 MNHEY and CDR2 SVGAGI. V was shortened by 0 bases and J by 6 bases, with 15 bases between the two germline ends. CDR3 coding DNA: TGTGCCAGCAGTTACTCGACAAACAGACAGCGCAATGAGCAGTTCTTC. This sequence encodes CASSYSTNRQRNEQFF.

This chain connects TRBV7-9 to TRBJ1-1; maybe TRBD1 (5 bases). This CDR3 spans 17 amino acids. The germline V gene encodes CDR1 SEHNR and CDR2 FQNEAQ (reference sequence). V was shortened by 4 bases and J by 0 bases, with 18 bases between the two germline ends. The DNA for the CDR3 is TGTGCCAGCAGCTCCCTGCCCGACAGAACCATGAACACTGAAGCTTTCTTT. Amino acids: CASSSLPDRTMNTEAFF.

This clonotype was observed a few times. The chain combines TRBV10-3 with TRBJ2-3; TRBD2 matches at 7 bases. Losses at the gene ends were 0 bases for V and 3 bases for J; bases not matched to a gene: 6. Germline V CDR1 and CDR2: ENHRY, SYGVKD. CDR3 length: 16 amino acids. In nucleotides, the CDR3 is TGTGCCATCAGTGAGTCGTGGGCGGGGGAGACAGATACGCAGTATTTT. Translating it yields CAISESWAGETDTQYF.

The CDR3: CASSLMGTNEKLFF. DNA of the CDR3: TGTGCCAGCAGCTTAATGGGGACAAATGAAAAACTGTTTTTT. J is TRBJ1-4 and V is TRBV7-9, with D tentatively TRBD1 (6 bases). CDR3 length equals 14 residues. V was clipped by 2 bases and J by 5 bases, with 9 bases between them. Per the germline V gene, CDR1 is SEHNR and CDR2 is FQNEAQ (reference sequence).